The subject of this entry is one T cell receptor beta chain. The sample belongs to a study of blood T cell repertoires in COVID-19. About the study: The United States, Italy and Spain were the sources of the acute and convalescent COVID-19 samples. From T cells, B-cell-depleted T cells, or PBMCs came the material, which was cDNA or gDNA.

Sequencing was performed with immunoSEQ multiplex PCR; in TCRdb, only in-frame clones are kept and a portion is missing. The repertoire includes under 200,000 clones, 85% of them detected once, and 5% to 6% sits in the top ten. During active infection, Seattle patients enrolled and were then monitored through disease. CDR1 and CDR2 (germline): LGHNA, YSLEER. The CDR3 has 17 amino acids. V was clipped by 0 bases and J by 3 bases; unmatched bases: 5. The receptor was derived from a woman in her fifties or sixties with COVID-19, enrolled during active disease. Sequencing input: peripheral blood. The rearrangement uses TRBV4-3 and TRBJ2-1, with 10 bases that match TRBD2. CDR3 loop: CASSQDYSGGHYNEQFF. The CDR3 DNA is TGCGCCAGCAGCCAAGATTATAGCGGGGGGCACTACAATGAGCAGTTCTTC.